This T cell receptor (beta chain) was found in a study of blood T cells in healthy people across ages. As for this clonotype: Antigen specificity is unknown.

With a J-beta primer mix and a sample-barcoded 5' primer, a second PCR ran roughly 7 to 11 cycles. MiXCR was run by TCRdb on the 5' RACE reads, yielding one entry per CDR3 protein. The table lists 1.5 million to 1.9 million distinct CDR3 sequences, under 55% of them singletons. The CDR3 spans 13 residues. The ends lost 5 bases at V and 15 bases at J; junction bases unmatched: 15. Germline lookup yields CDR1 SQVTM and CDR2 ANQGSEA. Study-wide findings and caveats: Diversity of TCR beta per million T cells declined in a roughly linear way with age.

It was about 10 milliliters of peripheral blood that were drawn from each donor. The sequenced sample was blood. This clonotype originated in a woman aged 18-35 years in good health. The chain combines TRBV29-1 with TRBJ2-4, with TRBD2 identical over 8 bases. DNA for the CDR3: TGCAGCGTTCGGGAGCGGGAGCGCAACGAGCGGTACTTC. Encoded protein: CSVRERERNERYF.